The clone carrying this T cell receptor beta chain has at least ten counts. CDR3 size: 12 residues. With V trimmed by 5 bases and J by 13 bases, 10 bases remained unmatched. The sample originates from a study of T cells in Graves' hyperthyroidism and ophthalmopathy. Study overall: Peripheral blood samples were taken at initial diagnosis, prior to any treatment.

Amplified TCR beta CDR3 regions came from RNA transcripts. TCR CDR3 underwent first-round RT-PCR with the HTBI primer set. Using its own MiXCR run on the multiplex PCR reads, TCRdb lists one record per CDR3 protein. The data hold under 450,000 distinct CDR3 sequences, with less than 20% observed a single time. Absent ophthalmopathy progression within 18 months defined stable Graves' hyperthyroidism. Diagnosis of hyperthyroidism was new in patients aged 18 to 65, and its duration was under 2 months. Diagnosis rested on symptoms, serum thyroxine and TRAb, thyroid ultrasound, and orbital computed tomography.

The receptor was derived from a woman under 30 with Graves' hyperthyroidism. Specimen: blood. V is TRBV12-3 or TRBV12-4 and J is TRBJ2-5; 7 nucleotides match TRBD2. CDR3 bases: TGTGCCAGCAGTCCCCTGGGCGGGAGCCCGTACTTC. Protein product: CASSPLGGSPYF.